One sample yielded the 17 T cell receptor beta chains listed below, sequenced in a study of shared clonotypes between healthy human individuals. Data came from immunoSEQ multiplex PCR; TCRdb stores just in-frame clones and leaves some out. The sample includes 2 million to 2.5 million clones, 85% to 95% seen only once; the top ten take about 0.39%. The specimen was naive CD4+ T cells from PBMCs. Subset denoted: CD45RA+ positively selected. The receptors were gathered from a young man in good health. Some clones in this sample may be carry-over from other donors' samples.

Note on this clone: Other DNA sequences of this sample code for an identical CDR3. The chain carries TRBV5-1 and TRBJ1-1; D remains ambiguous. With 4 bases removed from V and 1 base from J, the gap between germline ends came to 8 bases. Germline CDR1 SGHRS, CDR2 YFSETQ. The CDR3 has 13 amino acids. CDR3 in amino acids: CASSVQENTEAFF. The CDR3 nucleotides read TGCGCCAGCAGCGTCCAGGAGAACACTGAAGCTTTCTTT.

On this clone: This specimen includes other DNA sequences encoding the same CDR3. The rearrangement uses TRBV5-1 and TRBJ1-1, with no clear D. This CDR3 spans 14 amino acids. Germline-derived CDR1 and CDR2 are SGHRS and YFSETQ. V lost 2 bases to trimming and J lost 4 bases, with 12 bases between them. The CDR3 spells CASSLPQGSTEAFF. The CDR3 DNA reads as TGCGCCAGCAGCTTACCGCAAGGTTCCACTGAAGCTTTCTTT.

V gene TRBV7-6 combines with J gene TRBJ1-5, with D hard to call. V dropped 1 base and J dropped 7 bases, with 8 bases sitting between them. The CDR3 totals 13 residues. Germline V lookup: CDR1 SGHVS, CDR2 FNYEAQ. This CDR3 is CASSLGIGQPQHF. DNA of the CDR3: TGTGCCAGCAGCTTAGGGATCGGGCAGCCCCAGCATTTT.

This clone was counted a single time. The chain links TRBV11-1 to TRBJ2-7; tentatively, D is TRBD2 (5 bases). The CDR3 is 14 residues long. Trimming cost V 1 base and J 3 bases, with 10 bases left between them. Germline CDR1 is SGHAT and CDR2 is FQDESV (reference sequence). CDR3 sequence: CASSLGVGLYEQYF. The CDR3 nucleotides are TGTGCCAGCAGCTTAGGGGTCGGACTCTACGAGCAGTACTTC.

The J gene is TRBJ2-2, the V gene TRBV28, with TRBD2 matching over 8 bases. The J segment lost 4 bases and the V segment lost 1 base, leaving 11 bases of the junction unmatched. CDR3 size: 18 residues. Germline values: CDR1 MDHEN, CDR2 SYDVKM. The CDR3 protein is CASSLSVVAGGSTGELFF. Here the CDR3 DNA reads TGTGCCAGCAGTTTATCCGTGGTGGCGGGAGGAAGCACCGGGGAGCTGTTTTTT.

This clone was seen just once. This chain connects TRBV7-8 to TRBJ2-2; 7 nucleotides agree with TRBD2. The CDR3 contains 18 residues. Germline V CDR1 and CDR2: SGHVS, FQNEAQ. V lost 5 bases and J lost 5; bases outside the gene matches: 17. The CDR3 nucleotides are TGTGCCAGCAGCATTCTAGCGGTCCCCACTGTGGGGACCGGGGAGCTGTTTTTT. It is translated as CASSILAVPTVGTGELFF.

This chain links TRBV25-1 with TRBJ2-7; no firm D call. Deletions cut 3 bases from V and 5 bases from J, with 14 bases between. CDR1 is MGHDK, CDR2 SYGVNS, per germline. The CDR3 contains 14 residues. The CDR3 protein is CASSDPNVRDEQYF. The DNA of the CDR3 is TGTGCCAGCAGTGACCCCAACGTAAGGGACGAGCAGTACTTC.

The chain links TRBV7-2 to TRBJ1-5, with D unresolved. The germline V and J ends were trimmed by 11 bases and 0 bases, with 11 bases remaining between them. The germline gives CDR1 SGHTA, CDR2 FQGNSA. The CDR3 totals 13 residues. The CDR3 bases are TGTGCCTCCCGCTGGTCTAGCAATCAGCCCCAGCATTTT. It specifies CASRWSSNQPQHF.

This clone was counted between two and nine times. The chain is built from TRBV29-1 and TRBJ1-1; D not certain. From germline, CDR1 is SQVTM and CDR2 ANQGSEA. V was trimmed by 7 bases and J by 1 base, leaving 13 bases between them. The CDR3 contains 13 residues. CDR3 sequence reads: CSAVAQANTEAFF. The CDR3 DNA is TGCAGCGCTGTAGCCCAGGCGAACACTGAAGCTTTCTTT. Full variable domain (remainder filled in from reference TRBV29-1 and TRBJ1-1): SAVISQKPSRDICQRGTSLTIQCQVDSQVTMMFWYRQQPGQSLTLIATANQGSEATYESGFVIDKFPISRPNLTFSTLTVSNMSPEDSSIYLCSAVAQANTEAFFGQGTRLTVV.

This clone was counted only a few times. The J gene is TRBJ1-5, the V gene TRBV30, with D perhaps matching TRBD1 (6 bases). CDR3 length: 13 amino acids. In germline, CDR1 is GTSNPN, CDR2 SVGIG (reference sequence). V was clipped by 2 bases and J by 9 bases, with 14 bases between them. The CDR3 loop is CAWSLGGQGPQHF. The CDR3 coding sequence is TGTGCCTGGAGTCTGGGGGGCCAGGGGCCCCAGCATTTT.

This chain links TRBV7-9 with TRBJ2-7; 7 bases align to TRBD1. The CDR3 contains 12 residues. The germline CDR1 and CDR2 sequences are SEHNR and FQNEAQ (reference sequence). With V trimmed by 5 bases and J by 5 bases, 3 bases remained unmatched. CDR3 region: CASSQTGDEQYF. In nucleotides, the CDR3 is TGTGCCAGCAGCCAAACAGGGGACGAGCAGTACTTC. The whole variable domain, filled in from reference TRBV7-9 and TRBJ2-7, reads DTGVSQNPRHKITKRGQNVTFRCDPISEHNRLYWYRQTLGQGPEFLTYFQNEAQLEKSRLLSDRFSAERPKGSFSTLEIQRTEQGDSAMYLCASSQTGDEQYFGPGTRLTVT.

The chain uses TRBV10-3 and TRBJ2-2, with a weak D call TRBD2 (5 bases). Germline lookup yields CDR1 ENHRY and CDR2 SYGVKD. The CDR3 totals 14 residues. Trimming left V 4 bases short and J 5 bases short, with 11 bases between. The CDR3 DNA sequence: TGTGCCATCAGTGGCATCGGGGATACCGGGGAGCTGTTTTTT. As protein: CAISGIGDTGELFF.

This rearrangement joins TRBV6-5 to TRBJ2-1, with D possibly matching TRBD2 (6 bases). Per the germline V gene, CDR1 is MNHEY and CDR2 is SVGAGI. The CDR3 contains 13 residues. V was cut by 8 bases and J by 4 bases, with 12 bases left in between. CDR3: CASQERVYNEQFF. The DNA of the CDR3 is TGTGCCAGCCAGGAGCGGGTTTACAATGAGCAGTTCTTC.

The V gene is TRBV6-5, the J gene TRBJ2-1; possible D gene TRBD2, 6 bases. CDR1 is MNHEY and CDR2 is SVGAGI in the germline V gene. There are 15 residues in the CDR3. V lost 6 bases, J lost 4 bases, and 16 bases lay in between. The CDR3 DNA reads TGTGCCAGCAGCCAGGCCGGGACTTATTACAATGAGCAGTTCTTC. It codes for CASSQAGTYYNEQFF.

This chain connects TRBV18 to TRBJ2-1; 12 bases match TRBD2. Germline V lookup: CDR1 KGHSH, CDR2 LQKENI. Unmatched junction bases numbered 6, after V lost 6 bases and J lost 9 bases. The CDR3 contains 14 residues. CDR3 amino acids: CASSIGLAGREQFF. The CDR3 DNA sequence: TGTGCCAGCTCTATCGGACTAGCGGGACGTGAGCAGTTCTTC.

The J gene is TRBJ1-1, the V gene TRBV6-1; D gene unclear. V dropped 8 bases and J dropped 2 bases, with 12 bases sitting between them. Germline V gene lookup returns CDR1 MNHNS and CDR2 SASEGT. This CDR3 has 13 residues. Here the CDR3 reads CASRRHTNTEAFF. The CDR3 DNA sequence: TGTGCCAGCCGCAGACATACCAACACTGAAGCTTTCTTT.

The chain links TRBV2 to TRBJ1-1, with TRBD1 as a possible D gene (6 bases). The germline V gene has CDR1 SNHLY and CDR2 FYNNEI. This CDR3 has 14 residues. Trimming pared 2 bases from V and 1 base from J, leaving 8 bases between. CDR3 in amino acids: CASSELGANTEAFF. The CDR3 DNA is TGTGCCAGCAGTGAACTGGGGGCGAACACTGAAGCTTTCTTT. Supplemented by reference TRBV2 and TRBJ1-1, the full variable domain reads EPEVTQTPSHQVTQMGQEVILRCVPISNHLYFYWYRQILGQKVEFLVSFYNNEISEKSEIFDDQFSVERPDGSNFTLKIRSTKLEDSAMYFCASSELGANTEAFFGQGTRLTVV.